These T cell receptor beta chains were read from a single sample in a study of cytomegalovirus exposure and HLA in healthy donors. Profiling relied on immunoSEQ multiplex PCR, and the TCRdb table lists in-frame clones only, not all of them. The sample data list tens of thousands of clones. Sequencing used PBMCs. The source of these receptors is a female donor in good health and CMV-seropositive. Both conserved end residues are trimmed from each CDR3. Fields, in order: J gene, V gene, CDR3 protein.

j_call: TRBJ1-1; v_call: TRBV7-2; cdr3_aa: ASRTGTENTEAF
j_call: TRBJ1-2; v_call: TRBV18; cdr3_aa: ASSRDGQVFYGYT
j_call: TRBJ1-1; v_call: TRBV18; cdr3_aa: ASSPQGLEAF
j_call: TRBJ1-6; v_call: TRBV12-5; cdr3_aa: ASGLEGGVNSPLH
j_call: TRBJ1-1; v_call: TRBV5-6; cdr3_aa: ASSLYRRDSRRNTEAF
j_call: TRBJ2-2; v_call: TRBV7-9; cdr3_aa: ASSPTKGSGSSAGELF
j_call: TRBJ1-4; v_call: TRBV28; cdr3_aa: ASTGGTATNEKLF
j_call: TRBJ1-2; v_call: TRBV5-1; cdr3_aa: ASSGTGGGDYGYT
j_call: TRBJ2-1; v_call: TRBV7-2; cdr3_aa: ASSLGLAGAGNEQF
j_call: TRBJ1-3; v_call: TRBV28; cdr3_aa: ASSLDRVGNTIY
j_call: TRBJ2-5; v_call: TRBV7-9; cdr3_aa: ASSSTSGSGETQY
j_call: TRBJ1-1; v_call: TRBV4-1; cdr3_aa: ASSRFGGTEAF
j_call: TRBJ2-7; v_call: TRBV7-2; cdr3_aa: ASSLVRVRGYEQY
j_call: TRBJ1-1; v_call: TRBV7-9; cdr3_aa: ASSLQGIGNTEAF
j_call: TRBJ2-2; v_call: TRBV6-5; cdr3_aa: ASSRDRVTGELF
j_call: TRBJ2-3; v_call: TRBV5-1; cdr3_aa: ASSSSRDRGDTQY
j_call: TRBJ1-1; v_call: TRBV7-9; cdr3_aa: ASSAGVNTEAF
j_call: TRBJ1-1; v_call: TRBV6-1; cdr3_aa: ASSVRQGRNTEAF
j_call: TRBJ2-3; v_call: TRBV7-3; cdr3_aa: ASSLGPPGQGITDTQY
j_call: TRBJ1-2; v_call: TRBV27; cdr3_aa: ASSTTGYGYT
j_call: TRBJ2-1; v_call: TRBV18; cdr3_aa: ASSAGQGTSYNEQF
j_call: TRBJ2-2; v_call: TRBV19; cdr3_aa: ASWGGSTNTGELF
j_call: TRBJ2-7; v_call: TRBV7-7; cdr3_aa: ASSGSFGFEQY
j_call: TRBJ2-2; v_call: TRBV4-1; cdr3_aa: ASSARAGGNSQDTGELF